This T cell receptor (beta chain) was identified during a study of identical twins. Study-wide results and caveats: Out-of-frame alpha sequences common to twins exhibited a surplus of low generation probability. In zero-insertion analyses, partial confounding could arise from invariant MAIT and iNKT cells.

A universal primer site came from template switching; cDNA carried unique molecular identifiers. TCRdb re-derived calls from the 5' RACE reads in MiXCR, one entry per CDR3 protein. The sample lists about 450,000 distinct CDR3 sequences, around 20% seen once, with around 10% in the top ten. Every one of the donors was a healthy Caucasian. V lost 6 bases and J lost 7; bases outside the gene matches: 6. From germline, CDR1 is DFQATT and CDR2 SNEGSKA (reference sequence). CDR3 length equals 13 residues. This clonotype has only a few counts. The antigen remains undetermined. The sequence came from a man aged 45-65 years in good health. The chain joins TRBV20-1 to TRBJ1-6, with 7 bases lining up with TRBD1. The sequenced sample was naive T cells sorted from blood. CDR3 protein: CSAPGQPNSPLHF. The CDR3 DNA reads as TGCAGTGCCCCGGGACAGCCCAATTCACCCCTCCACTTT.